This entry features one T cell receptor beta chain sequence. This clonotype was seen a few times. Its antigen is currently not known. Base-call qualities are not available, and no considerably larger clone is one nucleotide away. Library preparation was by PCR. TCR sequencing of DNA from cultured CD4+ T cells used the Oncomine TCR Beta short-read assay at the Johns Hopkins FTIC core. Genomic DNA was extracted from the cultured CD4+ T cells with the QIAamp micro DNA kit. Oncomine TCR Beta libraries made from cultured CD4+ T cells were pooled using unique dual indexes and sequenced on an Illumina iSeq 100. In the authors' own workflow: Non-productive sequences were filtered out, and CDR3s that did not start with C, did not end with F or W, or were shorter than 7 amino acids were discarded. Antigen-specific clonotypes were identified using the MANAFEST web application through comparison of peptide-stimulated wells with reference and other culture wells. An FDR below 0.05, an odds ratio above 5, and a productive frequency above 0.1% in at least two of three replicate wells were required for clones to be considered positive. A clonotype counted as cross-reactive if it showed significant expansion both in the SARS-CoV-2 spike wells and in at least one common cold coronavirus spike condition. Levenshtein distances (stringdist) and unrooted phylogenetic trees (ape) in R version 3.6.1 were used to assess CDR3 homology. In TCRdb, the public reads were trimmed at Q25 with fastp and aligned with MiXCR, with productive beta chains retained. Rows are unified per CDR3 protein, each entry keeping the most common DNA and genes. Here the V and J calls rest on TCRdb's processing, not on the authors' analysis. The sample table contains some 9,500 distinct CDR3 sequences; only one count was recorded for about 28% of them. The leading ten clones occupy approximately 25% of the sample.

The meaning of the sample's treatment or condition label: roughly nine-day PBMC culture with coronavirus spike peptide pools or control peptides (ViraFEST assay). CD4+ T cells from unexposed donors were collected before the COVID-19 pandemic (2011-2018). The ViraFEST assay was used in the study, in which antigen-specific T cells were expanded with peptide pools and expanded clonotypes were subsequently identified by TCR sequencing. Each well held 2.1 million or so PBMCs cultured in IMDM containing approximately 5% human AB serum and approximately 9.8 IU/ml IL-2, with 8.5 to 10 ug/ml peptide pools added. Half of the culture medium was replaced with fresh IL-2-containing medium on days 3 and 7. Once the cells had been in culture for less than 11 days, the EasySep CD4+ T cell isolation kit was used to isolate CD4+ T cells by negative selection. As far as cell numbers permitted, CD4+ T cells from unexposed donors were tested for reactivity against SARS-CoV-2 S and N as well as four spike pools from common cold coronaviruses. Ficoll-Paque Plus gradient centrifugation was used to isolate PBMCs from whole blood, and the isolated PBMCs were then either used fresh or cryopreserved at -140C. In general, triplicate wells were set up for every culture condition. The leukapheresis product for the unexposed donors was obtained through commercial purchase.

V is cut by 5 bases and J by 0 bases, and the space between the germline ends is 7 bases. The CDR3 measures 14 amino acids from cysteine to phenylalanine. The entry retains the CDR3 DNA only, 42 bases that are in frame from base 1. Reading the germline V gene (reference sequence) gives CDR1 LNHNV and CDR2 YYDKDF. This sample is part of a study of vaccination and CD4 T cells after COVID-19 (dated by TCRdb to between 2022 and 2023). In terms of the full investigation: In the convalescent cohort there were six males and four females, among whom were two Hispanic individuals, seven Caucasians, two Asians and one multiracial person. Participants got two doses of the Pfizer-BioNTech BNT162b2 vaccine (n=8) or two doses of the Moderna mRNA-1273 vaccine (n=2). Post-COVID blood samples were collected from convalescent patients a median of approximately 93 days after diagnosis, with a range of roughly 30 to 170 days. The time from the second vaccine dose to post-vaccine blood sampling had a median of approximately 72 days and ranged from roughly 13 to 241 days. The cultures were stimulated with overlapping spike peptide pools from SARS-CoV-2 and from the common cold coronaviruses HCoV-NL63, HCoV-OC43 and HCoV-229E. Control cultures received a CEFX viral epitope pool as the positive control, an HIV-1 Nef peptide pool as the negative control, or no peptide. The spike-specific CD4+ TCR repertoire was compared before and after mRNA vaccination in approximately 9 COVID-19 convalescent patients and 4 infection-naive healthy vaccine recipients. Memory CD4+ T cell crossreactivity between SARS-CoV-2 and common cold coronavirus spike proteins was assessed at the TCR clonotype level in an earlier paper using these donors.

The paper as a whole reports these results and caveats: The median number of SARS-CoV-2-reactive clonotypes rose from 20 to 25 after infection to a few dozen after vaccination, but the change was not significant. Only a relatively small number of convalescent patients were included in the study, and early timepoints following natural infection were not analyzed. In convalescent patients, a median 86.3% of post-vaccine SARS-CoV-2-reactive clones were detected only after vaccination, and vaccine-specific priming was suggested by this finding. Nearly all vaccine-specific clones in convalescent patients (304 of 307) were mono-reactive for SARS-CoV-2 spike rather than cross-reactive with common cold coronaviruses.

The sequence joins TRBV15 to TRBJ1-4; the D gene assignment is ambiguous. The sequence came from a human donor in good health. Sequencing was performed on CD4+ T cells from blood, cultured in vitro. The nucleotides read TGTGCCACCAGCCTTACTGCAACTAATGAAAAACTGTTTTTT. It translates to CATSLTATNEKLFF. Reference TRBV15 and TRBJ1-4 proteins supply the regions before and after the CDR3; the full variable domain is: DAMVIQNPRYQVTQFGKPVTLSCSQTLNHNVMYWYQQKSSQAPKLLFHYYDKDFNNEADTPDNFQSRRPNTSFCFLDIRSPGLGDTAMYLCATSLTATNEKLFFGSGTQLSVL.